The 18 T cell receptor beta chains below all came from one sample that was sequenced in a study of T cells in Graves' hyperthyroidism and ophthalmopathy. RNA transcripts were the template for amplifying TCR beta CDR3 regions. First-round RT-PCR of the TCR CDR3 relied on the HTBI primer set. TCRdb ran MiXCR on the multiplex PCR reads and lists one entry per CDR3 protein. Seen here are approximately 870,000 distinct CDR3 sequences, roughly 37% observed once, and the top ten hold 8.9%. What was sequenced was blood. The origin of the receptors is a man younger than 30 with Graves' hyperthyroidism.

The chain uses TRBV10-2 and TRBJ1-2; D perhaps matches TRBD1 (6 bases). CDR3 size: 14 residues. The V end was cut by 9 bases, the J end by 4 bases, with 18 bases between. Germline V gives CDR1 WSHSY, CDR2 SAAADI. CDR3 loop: CASSNERGLYGYTF. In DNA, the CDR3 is TGCGCCAGTTCGAACGAGCGGGGGCTCTATGGCTACACCTTC.

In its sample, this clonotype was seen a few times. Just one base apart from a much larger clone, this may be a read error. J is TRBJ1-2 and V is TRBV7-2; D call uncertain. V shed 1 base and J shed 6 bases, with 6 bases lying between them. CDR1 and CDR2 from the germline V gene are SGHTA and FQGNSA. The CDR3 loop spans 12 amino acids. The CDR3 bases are TGTGCCAGCAGCTTAGGCAGGCATGGCTACACCTTC. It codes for CASSLGRHGYTF.

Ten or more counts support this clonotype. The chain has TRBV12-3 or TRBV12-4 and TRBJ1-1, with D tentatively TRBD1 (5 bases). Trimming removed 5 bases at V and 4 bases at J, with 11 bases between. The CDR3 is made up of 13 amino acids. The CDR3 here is CASSPRVGTEAFF. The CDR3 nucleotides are TGTGCCAGCAGTCCCAGGGTCGGCACTGAAGCTTTCTTT.

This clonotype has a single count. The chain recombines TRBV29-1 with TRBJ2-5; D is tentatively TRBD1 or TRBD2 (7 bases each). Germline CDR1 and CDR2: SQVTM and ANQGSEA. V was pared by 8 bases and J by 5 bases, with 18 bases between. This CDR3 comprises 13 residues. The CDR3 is CSLVSRGGETQYF. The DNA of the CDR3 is TGCAGCTTAGTATCCAGGGGGGGGGAGACCCAGTACTTC. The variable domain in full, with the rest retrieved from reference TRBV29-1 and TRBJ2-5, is SAVISQKPSRDICQRGTSLTIQCQVDSQVTMMFWYRQQPGQSLTLIATANQGSEATYESGFVIDKFPISRPNLTFSTLTVSNMSPEDSSIYLCSLVSRGGETQYFGPGTRLLVL.

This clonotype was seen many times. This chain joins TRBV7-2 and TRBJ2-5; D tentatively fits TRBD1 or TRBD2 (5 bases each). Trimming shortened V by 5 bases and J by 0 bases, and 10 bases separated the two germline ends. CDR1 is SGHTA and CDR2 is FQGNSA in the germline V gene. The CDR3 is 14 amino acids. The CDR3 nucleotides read TGTGCCAGCAGCCTCGGGACCGACCAAGAGACCCAGTACTTC. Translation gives CASSLGTDQETQYF.

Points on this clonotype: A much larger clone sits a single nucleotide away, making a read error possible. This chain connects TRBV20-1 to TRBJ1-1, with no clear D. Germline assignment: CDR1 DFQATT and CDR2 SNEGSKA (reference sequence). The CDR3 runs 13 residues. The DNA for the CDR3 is TGCAGTGCTAGAGGAGTGCTGGGCGCTGAAGCTTCCTTT. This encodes CSARGVLGAEASF.

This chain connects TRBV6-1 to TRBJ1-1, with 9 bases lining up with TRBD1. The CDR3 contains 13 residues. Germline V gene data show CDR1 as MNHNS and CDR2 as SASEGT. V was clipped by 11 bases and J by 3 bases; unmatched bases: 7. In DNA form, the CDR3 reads TGTGCCGCGCACAGGGGGCTGGACACTGAAGCTTTCTTT. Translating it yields CAAHRGLDTEAFF.

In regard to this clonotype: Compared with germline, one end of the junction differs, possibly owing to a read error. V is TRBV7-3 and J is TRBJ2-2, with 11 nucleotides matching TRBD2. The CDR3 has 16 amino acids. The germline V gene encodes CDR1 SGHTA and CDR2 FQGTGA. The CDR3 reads CASRSSGGAGTGELSW. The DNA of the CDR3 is TGTGCCAGCCGAAGTAGCGGGGGGGCCGGGACCGGGGAGCTGTCTTGG. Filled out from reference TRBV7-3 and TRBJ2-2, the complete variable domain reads GAGVSQTPSNKVTEKGKYVELRCDPISGHTALYWYRQSLGQGPEFLIYFQGTGAADDSGLPNDRFFAVRPEGSVSTLKIQRTERGDSAVYLCASRSSGGAGTGELSWGEGSRLTVL.

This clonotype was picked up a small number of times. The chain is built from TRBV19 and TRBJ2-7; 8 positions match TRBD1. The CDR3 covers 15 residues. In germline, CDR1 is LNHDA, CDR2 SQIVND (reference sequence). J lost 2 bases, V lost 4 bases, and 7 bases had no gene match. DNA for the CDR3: TGTGCCAGTAGTAACCTCCGGGACAGGCCCTACGAGCAGTACTTC. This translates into CASSNLRDRPYEQYF.

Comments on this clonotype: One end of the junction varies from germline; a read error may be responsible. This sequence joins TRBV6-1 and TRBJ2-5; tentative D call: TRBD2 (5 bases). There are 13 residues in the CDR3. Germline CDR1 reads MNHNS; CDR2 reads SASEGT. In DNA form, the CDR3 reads TGTGTCAGCAGTTTAGTAGCGTTCGCGACCCAGTACTTC. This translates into CVSSLVAFATQYF.

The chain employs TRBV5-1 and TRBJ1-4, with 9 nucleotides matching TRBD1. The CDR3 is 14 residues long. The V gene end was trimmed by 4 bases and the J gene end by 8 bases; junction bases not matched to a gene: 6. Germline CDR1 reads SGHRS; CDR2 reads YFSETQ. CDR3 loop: CASSLDRGYEKLFF. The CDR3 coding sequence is TGCGCCAGCAGCCTAGACAGGGGGTACGAAAAACTGTTTTTT. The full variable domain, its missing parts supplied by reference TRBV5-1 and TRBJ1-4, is KAGVTQTPRYLIKTRGQQVTLSCSPISGHRSVSWYQQTPGQGLQFLFEYFSETQRNKGNFPGRFSGRQFSNSRSEMNVSTLELGDSALYLCASSLDRGYEKLFFGSGTQLSVL.

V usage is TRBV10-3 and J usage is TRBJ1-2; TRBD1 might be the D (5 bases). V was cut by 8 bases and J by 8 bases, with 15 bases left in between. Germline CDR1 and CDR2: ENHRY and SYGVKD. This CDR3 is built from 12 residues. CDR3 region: CAIPDGHYGYTF. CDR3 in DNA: TGTGCCATCCCGGACGGACATTACGGCTACACCTTC.

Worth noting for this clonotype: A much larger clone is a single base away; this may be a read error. The CDR3 protein is CAGISDAMRETQYF. The DNA for the CDR3 is TGTGCCGGCATCTCCGACGCCATGCGGGAGACCCAGTACTTC. This chain uses TRBV11-1 with TRBJ2-5; D is uncertain. Germline V gene sequence: CDR1 SGHAT, CDR2 FQDESV (reference sequence). The CDR3 is made up of 14 amino acids. Between the trimmed V and J ends, which lost 11 bases and 5 bases, there was a span of 21 bases.

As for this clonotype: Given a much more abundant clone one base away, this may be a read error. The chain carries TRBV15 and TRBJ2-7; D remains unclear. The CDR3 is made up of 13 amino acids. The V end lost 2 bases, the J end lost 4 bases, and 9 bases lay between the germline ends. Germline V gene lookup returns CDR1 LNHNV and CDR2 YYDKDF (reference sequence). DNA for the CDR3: TGTGCCACCAGCAGATCAATGCGTTACGAGCAGTACTTC. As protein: CATSRSMRYEQYF.

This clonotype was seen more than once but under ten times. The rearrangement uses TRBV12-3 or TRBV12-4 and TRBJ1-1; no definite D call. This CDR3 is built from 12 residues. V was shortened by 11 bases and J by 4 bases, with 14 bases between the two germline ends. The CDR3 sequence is CALRSPGTEAFF. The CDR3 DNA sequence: TGTGCCCTCAGATCACCGGGCACTGAAGCTTTCTTT.

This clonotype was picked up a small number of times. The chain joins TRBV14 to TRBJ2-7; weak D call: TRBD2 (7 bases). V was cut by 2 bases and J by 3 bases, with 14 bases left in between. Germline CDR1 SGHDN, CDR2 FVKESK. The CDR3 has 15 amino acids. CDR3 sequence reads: CASSQLAGAVYEQYF. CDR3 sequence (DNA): TGTGCCAGCAGCCAACTGGCGGGGGCCGTCTACGAGCAGTACTTC.

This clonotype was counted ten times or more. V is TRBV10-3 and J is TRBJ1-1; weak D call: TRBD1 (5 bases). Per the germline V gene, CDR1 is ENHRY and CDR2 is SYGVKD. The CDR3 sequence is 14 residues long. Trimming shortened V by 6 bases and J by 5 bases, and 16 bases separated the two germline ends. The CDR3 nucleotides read TGTGCCATCAGCCCCTGGGGCAACGGGACTGAAGCTTTCTTT. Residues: CAISPWGNGTEAFF.

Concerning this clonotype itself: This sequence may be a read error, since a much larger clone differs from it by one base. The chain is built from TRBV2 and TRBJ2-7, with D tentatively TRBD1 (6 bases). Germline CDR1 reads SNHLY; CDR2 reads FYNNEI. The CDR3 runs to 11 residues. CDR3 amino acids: CAGSRGPGEYF. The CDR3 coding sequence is TGTGCCGGCAGCCGAGGGCCAGGGGAGTACTTC.